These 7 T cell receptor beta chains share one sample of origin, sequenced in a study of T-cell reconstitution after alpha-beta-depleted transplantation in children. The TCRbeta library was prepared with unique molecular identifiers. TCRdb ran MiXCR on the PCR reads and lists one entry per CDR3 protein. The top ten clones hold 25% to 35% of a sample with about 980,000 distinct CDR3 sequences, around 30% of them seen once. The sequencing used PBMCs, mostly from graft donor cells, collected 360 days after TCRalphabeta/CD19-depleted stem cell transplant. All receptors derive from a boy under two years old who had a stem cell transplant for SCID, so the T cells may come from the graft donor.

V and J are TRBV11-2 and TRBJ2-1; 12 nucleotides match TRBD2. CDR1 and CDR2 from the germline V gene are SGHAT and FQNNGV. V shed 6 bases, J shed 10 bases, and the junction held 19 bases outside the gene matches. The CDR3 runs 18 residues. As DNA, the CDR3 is TGTGCCAGCAGTTCTAAAGGCTCGTCGACTAGCGGGGGAAAGGAGCAGTTCTTC. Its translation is CASSSKGSSTSGGKEQFF.

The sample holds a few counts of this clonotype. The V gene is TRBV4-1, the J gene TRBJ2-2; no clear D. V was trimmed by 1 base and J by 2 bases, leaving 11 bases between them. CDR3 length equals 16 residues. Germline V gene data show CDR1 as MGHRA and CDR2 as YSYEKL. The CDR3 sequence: CASSQASGPNTGELFF. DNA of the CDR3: TGCGCCAGCAGCCAAGCGAGTGGGCCAAACACCGGGGAGCTGTTTTTT.

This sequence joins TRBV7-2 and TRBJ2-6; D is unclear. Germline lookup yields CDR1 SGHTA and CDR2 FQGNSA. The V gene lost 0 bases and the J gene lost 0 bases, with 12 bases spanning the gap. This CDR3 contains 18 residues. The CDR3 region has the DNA TGTGCCAGCAGCTTAGCCACAGCTTCCAGCTCTGGGGCCAACGTCCTGACTTTC. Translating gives CASSLATASSSGANVLTF.

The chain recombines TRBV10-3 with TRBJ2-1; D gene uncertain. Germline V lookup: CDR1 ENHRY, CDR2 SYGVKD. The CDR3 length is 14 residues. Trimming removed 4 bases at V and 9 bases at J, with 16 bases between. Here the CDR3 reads CAISVQAHYGEQFF. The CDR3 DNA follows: TGTGCCATCAGTGTCCAAGCCCACTATGGTGAGCAGTTCTTC.

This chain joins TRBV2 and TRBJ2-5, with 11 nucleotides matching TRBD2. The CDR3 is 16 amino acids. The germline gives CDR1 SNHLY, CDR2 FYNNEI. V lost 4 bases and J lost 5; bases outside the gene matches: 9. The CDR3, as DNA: TGTGCCAGCAGTGGGGGGACTAGCGGCCGCTACGAGACCCAGTACTTC. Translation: CASSGGTSGRYETQYF.

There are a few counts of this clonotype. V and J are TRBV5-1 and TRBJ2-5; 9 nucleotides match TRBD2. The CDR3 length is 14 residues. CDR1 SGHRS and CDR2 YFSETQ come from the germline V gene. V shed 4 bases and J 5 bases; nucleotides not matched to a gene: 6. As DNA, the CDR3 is TGCGCCAGCAGCCCCGGGACTAGCAAGGAGACCCAGTACTTC. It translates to CASSPGTSKETQYF.

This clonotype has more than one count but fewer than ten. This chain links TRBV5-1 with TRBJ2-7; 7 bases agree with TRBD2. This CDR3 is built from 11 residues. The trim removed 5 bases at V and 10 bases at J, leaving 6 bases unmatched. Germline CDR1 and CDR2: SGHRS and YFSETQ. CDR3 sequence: CASRGLAVQYF. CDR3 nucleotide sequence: TGCGCCAGCAGGGGTCTAGCGGTCCAGTACTTC.